Reported below is one T cell receptor (beta chain). Its target is not known. CD25-based Treg depletion was applied to purified naive CD4+ T cells. A single record per CDR3 protein comes from TCRdb applying MiXCR to the 5' RACE reads. The repertoire consists of around 11,000 distinct CDR3 sequences, with more than 45% occurring once and the leading ten covering around 12%. Broader study findings: The TCR gene usage of tumor memory CD4+ T cells clustered together with blood and lymph node memory CD4+ cells and with lymph node naive CD4+ cells. Tumor-infiltrating Treg TCR alpha and beta sequences overlapped most with tumor naive CD4+ T cells, then blood naive.

In germline, CDR1 is SGHTA, CDR2 FQGNSA. The CDR3 totals 13 residues. Trimming took 4 bases from V and 8 from J; bases not matched to a gene: 4. This sequence joins TRBV7-2 and TRBJ2-1, with 8 bases matching TRBD1. The sample consisted of tumor-infiltrating naive CD4+ T cells sorted from the breast tumor. As for subset: naive CD4+ T cells, CD4+CD45RA+CD25-. The TCR sequence derives from a female donor with breast cancer. The CDR3 region has the DNA TGTGCCAGCAGCTCAGACAGGGGCGATGAGCAGTTCTTC. It translates to CASSSDRGDEQFF.